The clone carrying this TCR beta chain was counted between two and nine times. The sample belongs to a study of blood T cell repertoires in COVID-19. The V segment lost 0 bases and the J segment 7 bases; nucleotides outside the gene matches: 4. Germline lookup yields CDR1 SGHRS and CDR2 YFSETQ. The CDR3 sequence is 14 residues long. The repertoire was sequenced with immunoSEQ multiplex PCR; TCRdb's copy has only in-frame clones and lacks some. Among 190,000 or so clones listed, 80% to 90% were seen once. J is TRBJ2-1 and V is TRBV5-1, with 7 bases aligning to TRBD2. The sequenced sample was PBMCs or T cells enriched from blood (not recorded which). This receptor was identified in a man aged 40-49 years who had recovered from COVID-19. The CDR3 coding sequence is TGCGCCAGCAGCTTGGTGGGAGGGCCTAATGAGCAGTTCTTC. This gives the protein CASSLVGGPNEQFF.